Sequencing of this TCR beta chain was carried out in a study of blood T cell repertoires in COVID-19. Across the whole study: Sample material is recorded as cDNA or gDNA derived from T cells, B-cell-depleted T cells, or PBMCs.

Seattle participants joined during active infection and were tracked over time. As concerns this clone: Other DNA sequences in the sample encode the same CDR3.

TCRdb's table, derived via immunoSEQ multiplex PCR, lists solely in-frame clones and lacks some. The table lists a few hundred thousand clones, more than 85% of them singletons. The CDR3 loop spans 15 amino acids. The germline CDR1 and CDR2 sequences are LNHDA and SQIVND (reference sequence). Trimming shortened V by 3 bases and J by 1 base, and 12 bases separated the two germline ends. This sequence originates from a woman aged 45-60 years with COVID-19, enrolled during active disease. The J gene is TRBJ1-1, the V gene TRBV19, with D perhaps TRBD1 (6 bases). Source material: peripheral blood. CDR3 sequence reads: CASSIGGRGNTEAFF. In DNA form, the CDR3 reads TGTGCCAGTAGTATCGGGGGGCGTGGGAACACTGAAGCTTTCTTT.